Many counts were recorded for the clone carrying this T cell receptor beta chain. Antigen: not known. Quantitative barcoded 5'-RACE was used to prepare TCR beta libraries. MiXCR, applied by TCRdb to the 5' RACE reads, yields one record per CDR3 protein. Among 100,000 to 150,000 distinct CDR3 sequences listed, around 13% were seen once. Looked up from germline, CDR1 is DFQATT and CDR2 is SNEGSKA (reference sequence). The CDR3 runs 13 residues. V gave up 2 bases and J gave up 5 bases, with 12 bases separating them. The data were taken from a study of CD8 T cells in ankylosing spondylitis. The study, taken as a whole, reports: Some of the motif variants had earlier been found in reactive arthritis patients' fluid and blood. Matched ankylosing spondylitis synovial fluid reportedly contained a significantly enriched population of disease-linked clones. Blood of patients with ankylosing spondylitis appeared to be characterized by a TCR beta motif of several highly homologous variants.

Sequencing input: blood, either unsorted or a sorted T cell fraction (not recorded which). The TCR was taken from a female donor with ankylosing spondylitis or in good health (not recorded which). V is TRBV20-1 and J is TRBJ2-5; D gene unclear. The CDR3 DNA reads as TGCAGTGCTAGAACTTCTCTGCAGGAGACCCAGTACTTC. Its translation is CSARTSLQETQYF.